There are a few counts of the clone carrying this TCR beta chain. These data come from a study of blood T cell repertoires in COVID-19. Authors' analysis steps: Reference gene primer amplification gave nucleated cell count estimates. Assay: immunoSEQ multiplex PCR; the TCRdb copy retains only in-frame clones and omits some. V, J and clone size are those of that table, while D and trimming were read from the DNA. The sample carries about 250,000 clones, roughly 82% recorded once. Sequenced sample: peripheral blood. This receptor was identified in an elderly woman with active or convalescent COVID-19.

The CDR3 sequence: CASSHMDSGLYEQYF. The CDR3 region has the DNA TGTGCCAGCAGTCATATGGATAGCGGGCTCTACGAGCAGTACTTC. This chain connects TRBV28 to TRBJ2-7, with TRBD2 matching over 7 bases. The CDR3 is made up of 15 amino acids. With V trimmed by 5 bases and J by 3 bases, 10 bases remained unmatched. Germline V gives CDR1 MDHEN, CDR2 SYDVKM.